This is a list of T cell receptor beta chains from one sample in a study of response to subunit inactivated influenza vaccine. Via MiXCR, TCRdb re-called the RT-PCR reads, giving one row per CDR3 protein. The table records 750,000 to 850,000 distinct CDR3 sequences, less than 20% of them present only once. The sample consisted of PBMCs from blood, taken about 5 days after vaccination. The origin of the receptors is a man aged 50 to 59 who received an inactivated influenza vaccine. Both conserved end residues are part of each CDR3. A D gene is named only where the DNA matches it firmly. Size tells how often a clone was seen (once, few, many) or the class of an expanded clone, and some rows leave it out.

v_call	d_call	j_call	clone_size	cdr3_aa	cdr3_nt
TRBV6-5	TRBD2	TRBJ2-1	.	CASSSPLRGGDNEQFF	TGTGCCAGCAGTTCCCCCCTCCGCGGGGGGGACAATGAGCAGTTCTTC
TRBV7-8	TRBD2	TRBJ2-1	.	CASSSNSGLSSYNEQFF	TGTGCCAGCAGCTCCAATAGCGGGTTGAGCTCCTACAATGAGCAGTTCTTC
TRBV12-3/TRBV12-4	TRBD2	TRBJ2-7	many	CASSISGTSVPYEQYF	TGTGCCAGCAGTATATCCGGGACTAGCGTACCCTACGAGCAGTACTTC
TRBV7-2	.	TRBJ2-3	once	CASSSQSRTDTQYF	TGTGCCAGCAGCTCCCAGAGTCGCACAGATACGCAGTATTTT
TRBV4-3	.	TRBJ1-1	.	CASTTQRGLTEAFF	TGCGCCAGCACCACGCAGCGAGGGCTCACTGAAGCTTTCTTT
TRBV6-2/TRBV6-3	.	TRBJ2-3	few	CASSYVSLEPQYF	TGTGCCAGCAGTTACGTCAGTCTCGAGCCGCAGTATTTT
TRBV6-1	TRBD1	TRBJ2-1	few	CASSINRGITNEQFF	TGTGCCAGCAGTATCAACAGGGGCATAACCAATGAGCAGTTCTTC
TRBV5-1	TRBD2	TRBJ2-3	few	CASSGGLAGGTNTDTQYF	TGCGCCAGCAGCGGAGGACTAGCGGGAGGAACAAACACAGATACGCAGTATTTT
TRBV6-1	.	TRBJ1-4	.	CASSQDSRGEKLFF	TGTGCCAGCAGTCAGGACAGCCGAGGGGAAAAACTGTTTTTT
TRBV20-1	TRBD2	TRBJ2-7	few	CSADYPTSGSYEQYF	TGCAGTGCTGACTATCCGACTAGCGGCTCCTACGAGCAGTACTTC
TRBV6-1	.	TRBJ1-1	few	CASSPEQGWTEAFF	TGTGCCAGCAGCCCTGAACAGGGATGGACTGAAGCTTTCTTT
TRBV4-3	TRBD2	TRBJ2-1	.	CASSQGLASYEQFF	TGCGCCAGCAGCCAAGGACTAGCGTCGTATGAGCAGTTCTTC
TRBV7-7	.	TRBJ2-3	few	CASSADLGDTQYF	TGTGCTAGCAGCGCCGACTTAGGAGATACGCAGTATTTT
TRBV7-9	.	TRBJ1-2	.	CASSLMGSGENYGYTF	TGTGCCAGCAGCTTAATGGGGTCGGGGGAAAACTATGGCTACACCTTC
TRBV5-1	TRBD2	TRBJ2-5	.	CASTLSGGTEETQYF	TGCGCCAGCACCCTTAGCGGGGGGACGGAAGAGACCCAGTACTTC
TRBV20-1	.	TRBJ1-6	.	CCARDLGRVSYNSPLHF	TGCTGTGCTAGAGACCTGGGCCGGGTCTCCTATAATTCACCCCTCCACTTT
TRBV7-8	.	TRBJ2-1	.	CASSLYRQGSGEQFF	TGTGCCAGCAGCTTATATCGGCAGGGATCTGGTGAGCAGTTCTTC
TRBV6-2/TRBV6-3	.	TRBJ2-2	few	CASSYSGLLYTGELFF	TGTGCCAGCAGTTACTCCGGGCTATTATACACCGGGGAGCTGTTTTTT
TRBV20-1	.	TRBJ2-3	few	CSARDLGIGTDTQYF	TGCAGTGCTAGAGATCTCGGGATAGGGACAGATACGCAGTATTTT
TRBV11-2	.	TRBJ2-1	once	CASSLDRGAHEQFF	TGTGCCAGCAGCTTAGATCGAGGAGCCCATGAGCAGTTCTTC
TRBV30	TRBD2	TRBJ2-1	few	CAWSGLAGSSYNEQFF	TGTGCCTGGAGTGGACTAGCGGGGAGCTCCTACAATGAGCAGTTCTTC
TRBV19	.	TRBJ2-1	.	CASNQGLGQQFF	TGTGCCAGTAATCAGGGGCTCGGCCAGCAGTTCTTC
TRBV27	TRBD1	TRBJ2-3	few	CASSLRTGPRDTQYF	TGTGCCAGCAGTTTGCGGACAGGTCCCCGGGATACGCAGTATTTT
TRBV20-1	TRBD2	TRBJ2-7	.	CSARVGTSGYEQYF	TGCAGTGCTAGAGTCGGGACTAGCGGCTACGAGCAGTACTTC
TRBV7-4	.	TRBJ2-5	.	CASSPTPSRLCEGETQYF	TGTGCCAGCAGCCCTACTCCTTCACGACTCTGTGAGGGGGAGACCCAGTACTTC
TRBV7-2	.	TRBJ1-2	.	CASSLDHRDDGGYTF	TGTGCCAGCAGCTTAGACCACAGGGATGACGGTGGCTACACCTTC
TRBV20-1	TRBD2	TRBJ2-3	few	CSARKGAGAGTDTQYF	TGCAGTGCTAGAAAAGGAGCGGGGGCCGGCACAGATACGCAGTATTTT
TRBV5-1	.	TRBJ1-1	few	CASSLDVPDEAFF	TGCGCCAGCAGCTTGGACGTCCCAGATGAAGCTTTCTTT
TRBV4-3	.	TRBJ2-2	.	CASSQDSDQGWAGELFF	TGCGCCAGCAGCCAAGATTCCGACCAGGGATGGGCCGGGGAGCTGTTTTTT
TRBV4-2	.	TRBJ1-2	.	CASSQEPSGGAYYGYTF	TGTGCCAGCAGCCAAGAACCGTCCGGGGGGGCCTACTATGGCTACACCTTC
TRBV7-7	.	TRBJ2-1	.	CASSLGPLRGGSYNEQFF	TGTGCCAGCAGCTTAGGACCATTAAGGGGGGGCTCCTACAATGAGCAGTTCTTC
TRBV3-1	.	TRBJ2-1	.	CASSLSERRPSDEQFF	TGTGCCAGCAGCCTCTCGGAGCGCCGTCCATCGGATGAGCAGTTCTTC
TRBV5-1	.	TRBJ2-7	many	CASSSGPSYEQYF	TGCGCCAGCAGTAGTGGTCCTAGCTACGAGCAGTACTTC
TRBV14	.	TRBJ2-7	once	CASSQPPVAYEQYF	TGTGCCAGCAGCCAACCGCCGGTCGCCTACGAGCAGTACTTC
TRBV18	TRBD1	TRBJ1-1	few	CASSPPGELTGDNEAFF	TGTGCCAGCTCACCCCCGGGGGAGTTGACAGGGGACAATGAAGCTTTCTTT
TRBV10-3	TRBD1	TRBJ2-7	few	CAISEYPGGTDEQYF	TGTGCCATCAGTGAGTACCCAGGGGGAACGGACGAGCAGTACTTC
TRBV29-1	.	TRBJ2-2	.	CSVEVALTEELFF	TGCAGCGTTGAAGTAGCCCTAACAGAGGAGCTGTTTTTT
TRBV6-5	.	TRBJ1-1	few	CASILPRGGATEAFF	TGTGCCAGCATCTTACCGAGAGGGGGGGCCACTGAAGCTTTCTTT
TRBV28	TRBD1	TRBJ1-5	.	CASRSGTVNQPQHF	TGTGCCAGCAGGTCGGGGACAGTTAATCAGCCCCAGCATTTT
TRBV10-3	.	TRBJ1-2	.	CAISVLDIANYGYTF	TGTGCCATCAGTGTCCTGGACATCGCTAACTATGGCTACACCTTC
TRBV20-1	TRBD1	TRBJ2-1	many	CSARPPGTGNNEQFF	TGCAGTGCTAGACCGCCCGGGACAGGGAACAATGAGCAGTTCTTC
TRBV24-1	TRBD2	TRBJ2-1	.	CATSDAGTSGYNEQFF	TGTGCCACCAGTGACGCCGGGACTAGCGGTTACAATGAGCAGTTCTTC
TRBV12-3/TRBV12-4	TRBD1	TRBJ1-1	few	CASSPTGVAEAFF	TGTGCCAGCAGTCCTACAGGGGTGGCTGAAGCTTTCTTT
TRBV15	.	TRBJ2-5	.	CATSRGLSETQYF	TGTGCCACCAGCAGAGGCCTAAGCGAGACCCAGTACTTC
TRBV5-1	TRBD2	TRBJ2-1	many	CASSMTSGSSYNEQFF	TGCGCCAGCAGCATGACTAGCGGCAGCTCCTACAATGAGCAGTTCTTC
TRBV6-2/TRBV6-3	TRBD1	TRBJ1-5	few	CASSQTRQGQPQHF	TGTGCCAGCAGTCAAACGCGACAGGGGCAGCCCCAGCATTTT
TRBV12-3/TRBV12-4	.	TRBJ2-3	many	CASTVRGRNGDTQYF	TGTGCCAGCACCGTGAGGGGGAGGAATGGAGATACGCAGTATTTT
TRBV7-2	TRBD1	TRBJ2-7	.	CASSLPGQGQYEQYF	TGTGCCAGCAGCCTACCAGGACAGGGTCAGTACGAGCAGTACTTC
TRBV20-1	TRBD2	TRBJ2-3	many	CSASPPSGGSTDTQYF	TGCAGTGCTAGCCCTCCTAGCGGGGGTAGCACAGATACGCAGTATTTT
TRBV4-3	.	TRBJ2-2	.	CASSQETGFTGELFF	TGCGCCAGCAGCCAAGAAACAGGGTTCACCGGGGAGCTGTTTTTT
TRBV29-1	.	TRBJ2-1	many	CSTPVGYNEQFF	TGCAGCACACCGGTCGGGTACAATGAGCAGTTCTTC